This note documents a single T cell receptor beta chain sequence. What it recognizes is unknown. The data are from a study of cytomegalovirus exposure and HLA in healthy donors. Study-level background: As released early, the data held 85 million to 95 million unique TCRs from HLA-typed donors.

60 Vbeta and 13 Jbeta primers were used in PCR. This table comes from immunoSEQ multiplex PCR, and its TCRdb copy is limited to in-frame clones, with some not included. The sample has about 150,000 clones; 63% are singletons. Study-wide results and caveats: The productive fraction for most TCR beta V segments was about 87% or about 30% in an earlier analysis.

The sample comprised PBMCs. This TCR was recovered from a woman aged 55-75 years in good health and CMV-seropositive.

The CDR3 DNA follows: TGTGCCAGCAGCAAGGGGGGACAGGGGAGATTGACTGAAGCTTTCTTT. Translation: CASSKGGQGRLTEAFF. The V call is TRBV21-1, the J call TRBJ1-1; the table's D call, TRBD1, has no DNA check behind it. TRBV21-1 is given as a pseudogene. The CDR3 loop spans 16 amino acids.